The clone carrying this T cell receptor beta chain was detected a few times. Antigen: not known. Germline V gives CDR1 LGHDT, CDR2 YNNKEL (reference sequence). CDR3 size: 15 residues. The trim removed 0 bases at V and 2 bases at J, leaving 3 bases unmatched. The entry originates in a study of T-cell reconstitution after alpha-beta-depleted transplantation in children. Study results and caveats: It was reported that alpha-beta T cells came from several hundred expanded graft clones (about two months after transplant). At one year after transplant, newly produced T cells mostly accounted for T-cell counts and diversity. Surviving recipient T cells and intrathymic progenitors accounted for some patients' high TCRbeta diversity at day 60.

Unique molecular identifiers were built into the TCRbeta library. TCRdb itself ran the PCR reads through MiXCR, one entry per CDR3 protein. The sample includes about 980,000 distinct CDR3 sequences, 25% to 30% of them seen just once. The chain links TRBV3-1 to TRBJ1-2, with 7 bases identical to TRBD1. The sequences come from PBMCs, mostly from graft donor cells, collected 360 days after TCRalphabeta/CD19-depleted stem cell transplant. The origin of this receptor is a boy under two years old who had a stem cell transplant for SCID, so the T cells may come from the graft donor. The CDR3 nucleotides are TGTGCCAGCAGCCAAGAAGGAGGGGGCAACTATGGCTACACCTTC. It yields the protein CASSQEGGGNYGYTF.